What follows are 5 T cell receptor beta chains derived from one specimen sequenced in a study of blood T cell repertoires in COVID-19. Method: immunoSEQ multiplex PCR; TCRdb's copy keeps in-frame clones and lacks some. The repertoire consists of around 150,000 clones, with 89% occurring once and the leading ten covering about 2.6%. Specimen: peripheral blood. These receptor sequences come from a man between 60 and 75 years old with acute or convalescent COVID-19.

This clone was detected a few times. The chain carries TRBV19 and TRBJ1-1; TRBD1 matches 9 bases. The CDR3 is 15 residues long. The V gene's germline CDR1 is LNHDA and CDR2 SQIVND (reference sequence). Trimming removed 10 bases from V and 2 bases from J; junction bases left unmatched: 11. CDR3 DNA sequence: TGTGCCACCGTACCGGGGACAGGGATAAACACTGAAGCTTTCTTT. Its protein product is CATVPGTGINTEAFF.

The V gene is TRBV7-9, the J gene TRBJ1-3; D remains unclear. Germline-derived CDR1 and CDR2 are SEHNR and FQNEAQ (reference sequence). Trimming removed 6 bases from V and 9 bases from J, with 9 bases in between. The CDR3 consists of 11 residues. The CDR3, as DNA: TGTGCCAGCAGTCGTAATCCCACCATATATTTT. It translates to CASSRNPTIYF.

This chain joins TRBV15 and TRBJ2-3; TRBD2 matches at 7 bases. The trim removed 6 bases at V and 2 bases at J, leaving 5 bases unmatched. Germline lookup yields CDR1 LNHNV and CDR2 YYDKDF (reference sequence). The length of the CDR3 is 14 residues. CDR3 nucleotides: TGTGCCACCAGAGGAGGACTAGTCACAGATACGCAGTATTTT. It yields the protein CATRGGLVTDTQYF. The full variable domain, with the rest looked up from reference TRBV15 and TRBJ2-3, is DAMVIQNPRYQVTQFGKPVTLSCSQTLNHNVMYWYQQKSSQAPKLLFHYYDKDFNNEADTPDNFQSRRPNTSFCFLDIRSPGLGDTAMYLCATRGGLVTDTQYFGPGTRLTVL.

The rearrangement joins TRBV9 to TRBJ2-1, with D tentatively TRBD2 (6 bases). The V gene lost 1 base and the J gene lost 0 bases, with 8 bases spanning the gap. From germline, CDR1 is SGDLS and CDR2 YYNGEE. There are 15 residues in the CDR3. The CDR3 loop reads CASSVKRVSYNEQFF. For the CDR3, the DNA is TGTGCCAGCAGCGTAAAGCGGGTCTCCTACAATGAGCAGTTCTTC.

The chain has TRBV7-9 and TRBJ2-7; the D is unclear. This CDR3 region has 13 residues. CDR1 and CDR2 from the germline V gene are SEHNR and FQNEAQ (reference sequence). V lost 5 bases and J lost 3, with 11 bases in between. CDR3 amino acids: CASSPMTLYEQYF. CDR3 nucleotides: TGTGCCAGCAGCCCGATGACACTCTACGAGCAGTACTTC.